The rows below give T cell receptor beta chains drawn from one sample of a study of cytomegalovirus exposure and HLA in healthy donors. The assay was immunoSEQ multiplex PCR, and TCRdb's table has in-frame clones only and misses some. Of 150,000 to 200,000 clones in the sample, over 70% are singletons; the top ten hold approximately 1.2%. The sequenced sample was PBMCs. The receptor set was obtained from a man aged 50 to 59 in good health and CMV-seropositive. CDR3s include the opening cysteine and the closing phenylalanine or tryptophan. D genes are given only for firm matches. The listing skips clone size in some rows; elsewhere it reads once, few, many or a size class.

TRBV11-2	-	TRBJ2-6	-	CASSWGVVDSGANVLTF	TGTGCCAGCAGCTGGGGGGTGGTGGACTCTGGGGCCAACGTCCTGACTTTC
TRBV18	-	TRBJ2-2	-	CASSPLGYRTNTGELFF	TGTGCCAGCTCACCTTTAGGTTACAGGACGAACACCGGGGAGCTGTTTTTT
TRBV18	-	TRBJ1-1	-	CASSPNVPGSEAFF	TGTGCCAGCTCACCTAACGTTCCAGGGTCTGAAGCTTTCTTT
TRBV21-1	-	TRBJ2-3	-	CASSKEDGGGDADTQYF	TGTGCCAGCAGCAAAGAGGATGGAGGAGGGGACGCAGATACGCAGTATTTT
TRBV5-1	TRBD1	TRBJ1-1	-	CASSLEQGFSPEAFF	TGCGCCAGCAGCTTGGAACAGGGGTTTAGTCCTGAAGCTTTCTTT
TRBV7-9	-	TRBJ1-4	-	CASSPDSPPNEKLFF	TGTGCCAGCAGCCCAGACAGTCCACCTAATGAAAAACTGTTTTTT
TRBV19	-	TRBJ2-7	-	CASSMVSGPTYEQYF	TGTGCCAGTAGTATGGTAAGCGGCCCGACCTACGAGCAGTACTTC
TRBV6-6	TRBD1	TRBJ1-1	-	CASSFSGQGRDTEAFF	TGTGCCAGCAGTTTTTCGGGACAGGGTAGGGACACTGAAGCTTTCTTT
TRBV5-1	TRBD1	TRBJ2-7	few	CASSGTGSYEQYF	TGCGCCAGCTCCGGGACAGGGTCCTACGAGCAGTACTTC
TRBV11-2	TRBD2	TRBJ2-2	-	CASSSSGTSPGELFF	TGTGCCAGCAGTTCTTCCGGGACTAGCCCCGGGGAGCTGTTTTTT
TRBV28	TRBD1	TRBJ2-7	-	CASSFDRVPYEQYF	TGTGCCAGCAGTTTCGACAGGGTGCCGTACGAGCAGTACTTC
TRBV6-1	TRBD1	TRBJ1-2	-	CASSSGTGIYGYTF	TGTGCCAGCAGTTCCGGGACAGGGATCTATGGCTACACCTTC
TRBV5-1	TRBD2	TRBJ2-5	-	CASSLNAGGGQETQYF	TGCGCCAGCAGCTTGAACGCGGGAGGGGGGCAAGAGACCCAGTACTTC
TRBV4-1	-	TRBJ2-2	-	CASSQDQRTGELFF	TGCGCCAGCAGCCAAGATCAGCGCACCGGGGAGCTGTTTTTT
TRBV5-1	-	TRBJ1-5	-	CASSLGGDNQPQHF	TGCGCCAGCAGCTTGGGGGGAGACAATCAGCCCCAGCATTTT
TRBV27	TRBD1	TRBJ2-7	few	CASSRAGGAFDEQYF	TGTGCCAGCAGCCGGGCAGGGGGCGCTTTCGACGAGCAGTACTTC
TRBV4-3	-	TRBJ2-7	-	CASSQGIALAYEQYF	TGCGCCAGCAGCCAAGGTATAGCGCTTGCCTACGAGCAGTACTTC
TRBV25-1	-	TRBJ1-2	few	CASSAGYGYTF	TGTGCCAGCAGTGCAGGGTATGGCTACACCTTC
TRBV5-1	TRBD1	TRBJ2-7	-	CASSFTGTGSYEQYF	TGCGCCAGCAGCTTCACCGGGACAGGGTCATACGAGCAGTACTTC
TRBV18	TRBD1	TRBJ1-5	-	CASSHGQGVNQPQHF	TGTGCCAGCTCACATGGACAGGGGGTCAATCAGCCCCAGCATTTT
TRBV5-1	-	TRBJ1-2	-	CASSLEGNYGYTF	TGCGCCAGCAGCTTGGAGGGGAACTATGGCTACACCTTC
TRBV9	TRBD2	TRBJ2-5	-	CASSVAPREQETQYF	TGTGCCAGCAGCGTAGCCCCGCGGGAGCAAGAGACCCAGTACTTC
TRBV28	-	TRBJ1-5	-	CASMTHPPQHF	TGTGCCAGCATGACTCATCCGCCCCAGCATTTT
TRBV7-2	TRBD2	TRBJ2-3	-	CASSLFRAGGGTDTQYF	TGTGCCAGCAGCTTATTCCGAGCGGGGGGGGGCACAGATACGCAGTATTTT
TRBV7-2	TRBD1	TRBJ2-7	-	CASSRDRVNEQYF	TGTGCCAGCAGCCGGGACAGGGTGAACGAGCAGTACTTC
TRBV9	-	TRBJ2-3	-	CASRRLESTDTQYF	TGTGCCAGCAGAAGACTAGAGTCAACAGATACGCAGTATTTT
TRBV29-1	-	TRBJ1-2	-	CSVEDVGQSYGYTF	TGCAGCGTTGAAGATGTAGGACAGAGCTATGGCTACACCTTC
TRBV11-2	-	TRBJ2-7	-	CASTWGTLGSYEQYF	TGTGCCAGCACTTGGGGGACATTGGGCTCCTACGAGCAGTACTTC
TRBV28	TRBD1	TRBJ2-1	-	CASSFWGQGGSSDYNEQFF	TGTGCCAGCAGTTTTTGGGGACAGGGAGGAAGTAGCGACTACAATGAGCAGTTCTTC
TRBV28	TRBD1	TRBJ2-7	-	CASSRTPTGAEQYF	TGTGCCAGCAGCCGTACGCCGACAGGGGCCGAGCAGTACTTC
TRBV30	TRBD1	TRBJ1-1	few	CAWRQGSLNTEAFF	TGTGCCTGGCGACAGGGGAGTCTGAACACTGAAGCTTTCTTT
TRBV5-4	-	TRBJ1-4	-	CASSSRGSNEKLFF	TGTGCCAGCAGCTCGAGAGGGAGTAATGAAAAACTGTTTTTT
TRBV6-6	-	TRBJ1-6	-	CASSYRGFNSPLHF	TGTGCCAGCAGTTACAGAGGGTTTAATTCACCCCTCCACTTT
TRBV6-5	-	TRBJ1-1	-	CASSYMGAGGTEAFF	TGTGCCAGCAGTTACATGGGGGCAGGTGGCACTGAAGCTTTCTTT
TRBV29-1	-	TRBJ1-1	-	CSVERELNTEAFF	TGCAGCGTTGAGAGGGAACTGAACACTGAAGCTTTCTTT